Described below is a single TCR beta chain sequence and its context. The target antigen is unknown. Germline V gene data show CDR1 as SGDLS and CDR2 as YYNGEE. This CDR3 comprises 15 residues. V shed 0 bases and J shed 2 bases, with 8 bases lying between them. The data derive from a study of immune cell composition in non-small cell lung cancer. Frozen unsorted single-cell suspensions supplied the genomic DNA. Study findings and constraints: Lung squamous cell carcinoma tumours had significantly higher top 10 clone scores and productive clonality than lung adenocarcinoma. Squamous carcinomas (roughly 80%) more often had tumour-associated clones >0.5% than adenocarcinomas (33%).

The assay was immunoSEQ multiplex PCR, and TCRdb's table has in-frame clones only and misses some. Of some 2,400 clones in the sample, 60% to 85% were seen once. The receptor comes from a human donor with non-small cell lung cancer. The rearrangement joins TRBV9 to TRBJ1-4; D is unresolved. Sequencing used lung tumor tissue. CDR3 nucleotide sequence: TGTGCCAGCAGCGTAGCGGGCGGGACTAATGAAAAACTGTTTTTT. Its protein product is CASSVAGGTNEKLFF.